This T cell receptor (beta chain) was retrieved from a study of HIV-infected children after antiretroviral therapy interruption. Study-level background: Recorded EBV and CMV exposure existed for most children.

The TCR library was built from RNA with a 3' RACE protocol and unique molecular identifiers. TCRdb processed the 3' RACE reads anew with MiXCR; each CDR3 protein has one entry. The data hold 40,000 or so distinct CDR3 sequences, with about 7% observed a single time. There are a few counts of this clonotype. Germline and junction disagree at one end, which may indicate a read error. Specified treatment: PENTA 11 planned treatment interruption arm or continuous ART arm. The sequencing used CD45RA+ CD4+ T cells from PBMCs, pooled from several time points, collected from a donor given antiretroviral therapy, either interrupted or continuous. Subset here: naive CD4+ CD45RA+ CD45RO- T cells. This sequence originates from a pool of human donors with HIV.

The CDR3 region has the DNA TGTGCCAGCAGTTCGAGATCGCGGACCTCCTCCCGGGGCTTC. Translation: CASSSRSRTSSRGF. The chain uses TRBV28 and TRBJ2-5; D might be TRBD2 (5 bases). The germline V gene has CDR1 MDHEN and CDR2 SYDVKM. The length of the CDR3 is 14 residues.